Detailed here is one TCR beta chain. These data come from a study of control samples from healthy donors and cancer patients. Germline V gene lookup returns CDR1 SNHLY and CDR2 FYNNEI. The V segment lost 0 bases and the J segment 3 bases; nucleotides outside the gene matches: 12. This CDR3 is 18 amino acids long. Here immunoSEQ multiplex PCR was the method, and the copy in TCRdb shows in-frame clones only, minus some. The profile shows about 160,000 clones, 80% to 95% of them singletons. The chain employs TRBV2 and TRBJ2-3, with TRBD2 matching over 7 bases. The clonotype originates from a woman aged 25 to 39 in good health. Specimen: blood. The CDR3 DNA is TGTGCCAGCAGTGAAGCTTGGGAGGGAGGGCCGAGTACAGATACGCAGTATTTT. Translated, it gives CASSEAWEGGPSTDTQYF.